The subject of this entry is one T cell receptor beta chain. Its antigen is not known. This sample is drawn from a study of blood T cells in healthy people across ages. The study's findings and limits: Researchers judged that diversity estimates from one million T cells fell short of true values.

There were healthy Caucasian individuals from Russia, aged about 6 to 100, serving as donors. The authors ran a second PCR of roughly 7 to 11 cycles using a sample-barcoded 5' primer and a J-beta primer mix. MiXCR, applied by TCRdb to the 5' RACE reads, yields one record per CDR3 protein. In the table there are hundreds of thousands of distinct CDR3 sequences, approximately 25% of which are singletons. The CDR3 runs 17 residues. J lost 10 bases, V lost 5 bases, and 17 bases had no gene match. Germline CDR1 and CDR2: MDHEN and SYDVKM. The data also belong to a second study, concerning T cells of mothers and their children.

Sequencing input: blood. V is TRBV28 and J is TRBJ2-4; TRBD2 matches 10 bases. The TCR sequence derives from a boy aged 5-17 years in good health. In DNA form, the CDR3 reads TGTGCCAGCAGTCCCAAGCACTGGACTAGCGGTGAGAGGATTCAGTACTTC. It specifies CASSPKHWTSGERIQYF.